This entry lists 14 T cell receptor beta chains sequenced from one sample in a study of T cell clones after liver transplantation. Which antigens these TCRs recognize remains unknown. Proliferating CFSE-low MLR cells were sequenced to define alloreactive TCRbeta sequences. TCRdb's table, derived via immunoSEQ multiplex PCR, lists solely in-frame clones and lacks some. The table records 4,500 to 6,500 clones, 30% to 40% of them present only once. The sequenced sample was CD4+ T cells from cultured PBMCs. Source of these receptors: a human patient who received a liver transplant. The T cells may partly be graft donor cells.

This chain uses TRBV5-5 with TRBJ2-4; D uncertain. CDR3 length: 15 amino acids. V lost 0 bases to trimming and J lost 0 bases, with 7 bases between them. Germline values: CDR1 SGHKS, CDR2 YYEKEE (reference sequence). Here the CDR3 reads CASSLAILAKNIQYF. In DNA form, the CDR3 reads TGTGCCAGCAGCTTGGCCATCCTAGCCAAAAACATTCAGTACTTC.

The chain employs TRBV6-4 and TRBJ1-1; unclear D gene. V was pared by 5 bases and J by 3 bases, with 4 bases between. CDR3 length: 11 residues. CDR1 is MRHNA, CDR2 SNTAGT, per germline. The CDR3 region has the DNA TGTGCCAGCAGTCGGGACACTGAAGCTTTCTTT. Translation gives CASSRDTEAFF.

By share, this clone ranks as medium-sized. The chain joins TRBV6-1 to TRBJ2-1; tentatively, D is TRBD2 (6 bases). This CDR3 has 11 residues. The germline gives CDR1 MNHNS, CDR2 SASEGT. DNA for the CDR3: TGTGCGGCGGGGAGTTGGGATGAGCAGTTCTTC. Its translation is CAAGSWDEQFF.

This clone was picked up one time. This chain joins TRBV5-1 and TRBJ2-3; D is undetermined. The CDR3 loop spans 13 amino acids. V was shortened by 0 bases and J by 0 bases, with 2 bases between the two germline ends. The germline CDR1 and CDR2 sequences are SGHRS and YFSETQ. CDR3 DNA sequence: TGCGCCAGCAGCTTGGCCAGCACAGATACGCAGTATTTT. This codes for CASSLASTDTQYF.

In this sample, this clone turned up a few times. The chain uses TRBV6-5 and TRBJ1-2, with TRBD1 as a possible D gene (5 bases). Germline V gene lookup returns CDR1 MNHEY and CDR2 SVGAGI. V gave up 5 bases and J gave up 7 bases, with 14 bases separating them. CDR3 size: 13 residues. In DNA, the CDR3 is TGTGCCAGCAGTAACCCCACGACAGTTGGCTACACCTTC. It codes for CASSNPTTVGYTF.

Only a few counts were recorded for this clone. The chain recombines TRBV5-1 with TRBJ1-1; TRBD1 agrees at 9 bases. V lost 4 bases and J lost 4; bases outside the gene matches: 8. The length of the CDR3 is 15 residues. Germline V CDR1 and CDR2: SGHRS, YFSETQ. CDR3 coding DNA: TGCGCCAGCAGCACGGGACAGGGTATGGGCACTGAAGCTTTCTTT. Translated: CASSTGQGMGTEAFF.

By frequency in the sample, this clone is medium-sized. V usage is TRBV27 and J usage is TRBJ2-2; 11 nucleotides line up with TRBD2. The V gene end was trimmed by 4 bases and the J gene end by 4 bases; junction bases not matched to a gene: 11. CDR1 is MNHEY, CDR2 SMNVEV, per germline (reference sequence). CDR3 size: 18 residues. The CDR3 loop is CASSSRASGGPGTGELFF. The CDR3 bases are TGTGCCAGCAGTTCCAGGGCTAGCGGGGGGCCCGGCACCGGGGAGCTGTTTTTT.

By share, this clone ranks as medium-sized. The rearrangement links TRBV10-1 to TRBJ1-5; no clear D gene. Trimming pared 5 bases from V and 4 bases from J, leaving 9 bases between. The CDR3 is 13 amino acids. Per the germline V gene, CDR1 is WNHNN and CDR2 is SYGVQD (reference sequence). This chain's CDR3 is CASSPGLNQPQHF. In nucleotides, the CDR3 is TGCGCCAGCAGTCCGGGCCTAAATCAGCCCCAGCATTTT.

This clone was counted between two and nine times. The CDR3 protein is CASSQPRGGDEQYF. The CDR3 DNA is TGTGCCAGCAGCCAACCGAGGGGGGGGGACGAGCAGTACTTC. The chain has TRBV11-1 and TRBJ2-7; a weak D match, TRBD2 (7 bases). The CDR3 is 14 residues long. CDR1 is SGHAT and CDR2 is FQDESV in the germline V gene (reference sequence). V lost 5 bases, J lost 5 bases, and 16 bases lay in between.

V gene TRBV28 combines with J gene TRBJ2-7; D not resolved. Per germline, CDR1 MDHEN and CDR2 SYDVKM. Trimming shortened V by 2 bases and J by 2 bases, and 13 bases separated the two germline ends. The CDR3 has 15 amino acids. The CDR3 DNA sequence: TGTGCCAGCAGTTTAGGAGATTGGGCTACCTACGAGCAGTACTTC. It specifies CASSLGDWATYEQYF.

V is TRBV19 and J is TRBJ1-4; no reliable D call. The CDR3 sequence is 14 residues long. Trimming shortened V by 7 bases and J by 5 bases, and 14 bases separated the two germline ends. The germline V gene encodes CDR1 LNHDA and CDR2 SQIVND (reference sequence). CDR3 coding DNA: TGTGCCAGTACCAAGGACGGAAGGAATGAAAAACTGTTTTTT. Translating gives CASTKDGRNEKLFF.

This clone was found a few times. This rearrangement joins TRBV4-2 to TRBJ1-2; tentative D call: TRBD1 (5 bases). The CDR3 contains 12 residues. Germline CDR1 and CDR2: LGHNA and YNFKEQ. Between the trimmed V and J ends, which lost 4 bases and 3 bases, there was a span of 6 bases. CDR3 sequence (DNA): TGTGCCAGCAGCCCGGGACACTATGGCTACACCTTC. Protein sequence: CASSPGHYGYTF.

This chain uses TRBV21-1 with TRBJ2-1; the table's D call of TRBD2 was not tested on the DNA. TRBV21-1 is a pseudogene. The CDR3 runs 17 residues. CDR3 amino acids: CASSTGLAGGSYNEQFF. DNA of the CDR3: TGTGCCAGCAGCACAGGACTAGCGGGAGGGAGTTACAATGAGCAGTTCTTC.

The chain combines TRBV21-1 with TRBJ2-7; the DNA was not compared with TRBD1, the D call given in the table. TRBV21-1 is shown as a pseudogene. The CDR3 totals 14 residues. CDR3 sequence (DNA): TGTGCCAGCACCTGGGACAGGGCCCTCTACGAGCAGTACGTC. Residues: CASTWDRALYEQYV.